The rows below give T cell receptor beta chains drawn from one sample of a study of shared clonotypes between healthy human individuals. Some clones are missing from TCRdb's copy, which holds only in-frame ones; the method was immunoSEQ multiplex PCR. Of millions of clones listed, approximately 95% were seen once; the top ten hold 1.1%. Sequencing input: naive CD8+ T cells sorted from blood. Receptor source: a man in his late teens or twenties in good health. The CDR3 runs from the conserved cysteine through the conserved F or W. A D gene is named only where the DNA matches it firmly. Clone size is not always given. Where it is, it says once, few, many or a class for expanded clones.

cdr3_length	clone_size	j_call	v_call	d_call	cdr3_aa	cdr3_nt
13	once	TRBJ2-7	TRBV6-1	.	CASSLTGNYEQYF	TGTGCCAGCTCTCTCACAGGGAACTACGAGCAGTACTTC
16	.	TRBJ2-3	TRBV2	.	CASSGPGAHVADTQYF	TGTGCCAGCAGTGGCCCGGGGGCGCATGTCGCAGATACGCAGTATTTT
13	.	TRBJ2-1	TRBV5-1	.	CASSLVQVNEQFF	TGCGCCAGCAGCTTGGTACAGGTGAATGAGCAGTTCTTC
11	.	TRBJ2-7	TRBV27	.	CASSRGYEQYF	TGTGCCAGCAGCAGGGGCTACGAGCAGTACTTC
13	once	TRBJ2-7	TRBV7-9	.	CASSLNSPYEQYF	TGTGCCAGCAGCTTAAACAGCCCGTACGAGCAGTACTTC
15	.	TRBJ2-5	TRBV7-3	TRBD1	CASSLTGGAGETQYF	TGTGCCAGCAGCCTGACAGGGGGCGCGGGAGAGACCCAGTACTTC
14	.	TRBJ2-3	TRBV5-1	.	CASSLAVLADTQYF	TGCGCCAGCAGCTTGGCCGTGCTGGCAGATACGCAGTATTTT
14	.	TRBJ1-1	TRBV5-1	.	CASSSRRASTEAFF	TGCGCCAGCAGCTCCAGACGAGCGAGCACTGAAGCTTTCTTT
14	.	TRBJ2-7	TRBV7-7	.	CASSLGEASYEQYF	TGTGCTAGCAGCTTAGGGGAGGCCTCCTACGAGCAGTACTTC
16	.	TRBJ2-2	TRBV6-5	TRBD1	CASSYSDRVATGELFF	TGTGCCAGCAGTTACTCAGACAGGGTTGCCACCGGGGAGCTGTTTTTT